This T cell receptor beta chain was identified in a study of blood T cell repertoires in COVID-19. Study overall: PBMCs, B-cell-depleted T cells, or T cells were the source of the cDNA or gDNA that made up the material.

V was clipped by 3 bases and J by 3 bases; unmatched bases: 7. Germline V gene lookup returns CDR1 WNHNN and CDR2 SYGVQD (reference sequence). The CDR3 runs 17 residues. This table comes from immunoSEQ multiplex PCR, and its TCRdb copy is limited to in-frame clones, with some not included. This sample yields roughly 150,000 clones, of which more than 65% are seen a single time; approximately 13% belongs to the top ten. V usage is TRBV10-1 and J usage is TRBJ2-3; TRBD2 agrees at 12 bases. The sample comprised peripheral blood. The sequence was obtained from an elderly woman with acute or convalescent COVID-19. In DNA form, the CDR3 reads TGCGCCAGCAGTGATTGGACTAGCGGGACTCGGACAGATACGCAGTATTTT. The encoded protein is CASSDWTSGTRTDTQYF.